Here is one T cell receptor (beta chain) with its context. The entry originates in a study of blood T cell repertoires in COVID-19. In the study overall: The samples span acute and convalescent COVID-19 from the United States, Italy and Spain. T cells, B-cell-depleted T cells, or PBMCs supplied cDNA or gDNA.

Authors' methods: Amplified reference gene primers provided the basis for estimating nucleated cell counts. Sequenced by immunoSEQ multiplex PCR; TCRdb stores in-frame clones only, minus some. V and J calls plus clone size are reproduced from that table; the DNA served to infer D and trimming. The repertoire includes 410,000 or so clones, 89% of them detected once, and 1.5% to 1.8% sits in the top ten. V dropped 3 bases and J dropped 6 bases, with 12 bases sitting between them. The germline gives CDR1 MNHEY, CDR2 SMNVEV (reference sequence). This CDR3 region has 14 residues. Patients from Seattle were sampled longitudinally, starting during active infection.

This receptor was identified in a woman in her thirties or forties with COVID-19, enrolled during active disease. What was sequenced was peripheral blood. The chain recombines TRBV27 with TRBJ1-5, with D possibly TRBD1 on 6 matching bases. Written as DNA, the CDR3 is TGTGCCAGCAGTTTCAGCAGGGGTATTCAGCCCCAGCATTTT. Encoded protein: CASSFSRGIQPQHF.